Below, 2 T cell receptor beta chains from the same sample are listed, as sequenced in a study of T-cell reconstitution after alpha-beta-depleted transplantation in children. Preparing the TCRbeta library involved the use of unique molecular identifiers. MiXCR, run by TCRdb on the PCR reads, gives a single entry per CDR3 protein. The repertoire holds 440,000 or so distinct CDR3 sequences, with roughly a tenth as singletons. Here the sequenced sample was PBMCs from the stem cell graft donor, taken from the stem cell graft. These receptors were collected from a human donor who donated a stem cell graft to a child with acute myeloid leukemia.

This clonotype was seen a handful of times. The rearrangement links TRBV15 to TRBJ1-2; the D gene is possibly TRBD1 (6 bases). Germline assignment: CDR1 LNHNV and CDR2 YYDKDF (reference sequence). V was cut by 5 bases and J by 1 base, with 20 bases left in between. CDR3 length equals 17 residues. CDR3 loop: CATSPSRTVERNYGYTF. The CDR3 DNA follows: TGTGCCACCAGCCCGTCCCGGACAGTTGAACGTAACTATGGCTACACCTTC.

The rearrangement joins TRBV4-1 to TRBJ2-1, with a tentative D call TRBD1 (7 bases). V was cut by 6 bases and J by 1 base, with 16 bases left in between. Germline lookup yields CDR1 MGHRA and CDR2 YSYEKL. This CDR3 has 16 residues. This CDR3 is CASRPQGGASYNEQFF. For the CDR3, the DNA is TGCGCCAGCAGACCCCAGGGGGGTGCATCCTACAATGAGCAGTTCTTC.